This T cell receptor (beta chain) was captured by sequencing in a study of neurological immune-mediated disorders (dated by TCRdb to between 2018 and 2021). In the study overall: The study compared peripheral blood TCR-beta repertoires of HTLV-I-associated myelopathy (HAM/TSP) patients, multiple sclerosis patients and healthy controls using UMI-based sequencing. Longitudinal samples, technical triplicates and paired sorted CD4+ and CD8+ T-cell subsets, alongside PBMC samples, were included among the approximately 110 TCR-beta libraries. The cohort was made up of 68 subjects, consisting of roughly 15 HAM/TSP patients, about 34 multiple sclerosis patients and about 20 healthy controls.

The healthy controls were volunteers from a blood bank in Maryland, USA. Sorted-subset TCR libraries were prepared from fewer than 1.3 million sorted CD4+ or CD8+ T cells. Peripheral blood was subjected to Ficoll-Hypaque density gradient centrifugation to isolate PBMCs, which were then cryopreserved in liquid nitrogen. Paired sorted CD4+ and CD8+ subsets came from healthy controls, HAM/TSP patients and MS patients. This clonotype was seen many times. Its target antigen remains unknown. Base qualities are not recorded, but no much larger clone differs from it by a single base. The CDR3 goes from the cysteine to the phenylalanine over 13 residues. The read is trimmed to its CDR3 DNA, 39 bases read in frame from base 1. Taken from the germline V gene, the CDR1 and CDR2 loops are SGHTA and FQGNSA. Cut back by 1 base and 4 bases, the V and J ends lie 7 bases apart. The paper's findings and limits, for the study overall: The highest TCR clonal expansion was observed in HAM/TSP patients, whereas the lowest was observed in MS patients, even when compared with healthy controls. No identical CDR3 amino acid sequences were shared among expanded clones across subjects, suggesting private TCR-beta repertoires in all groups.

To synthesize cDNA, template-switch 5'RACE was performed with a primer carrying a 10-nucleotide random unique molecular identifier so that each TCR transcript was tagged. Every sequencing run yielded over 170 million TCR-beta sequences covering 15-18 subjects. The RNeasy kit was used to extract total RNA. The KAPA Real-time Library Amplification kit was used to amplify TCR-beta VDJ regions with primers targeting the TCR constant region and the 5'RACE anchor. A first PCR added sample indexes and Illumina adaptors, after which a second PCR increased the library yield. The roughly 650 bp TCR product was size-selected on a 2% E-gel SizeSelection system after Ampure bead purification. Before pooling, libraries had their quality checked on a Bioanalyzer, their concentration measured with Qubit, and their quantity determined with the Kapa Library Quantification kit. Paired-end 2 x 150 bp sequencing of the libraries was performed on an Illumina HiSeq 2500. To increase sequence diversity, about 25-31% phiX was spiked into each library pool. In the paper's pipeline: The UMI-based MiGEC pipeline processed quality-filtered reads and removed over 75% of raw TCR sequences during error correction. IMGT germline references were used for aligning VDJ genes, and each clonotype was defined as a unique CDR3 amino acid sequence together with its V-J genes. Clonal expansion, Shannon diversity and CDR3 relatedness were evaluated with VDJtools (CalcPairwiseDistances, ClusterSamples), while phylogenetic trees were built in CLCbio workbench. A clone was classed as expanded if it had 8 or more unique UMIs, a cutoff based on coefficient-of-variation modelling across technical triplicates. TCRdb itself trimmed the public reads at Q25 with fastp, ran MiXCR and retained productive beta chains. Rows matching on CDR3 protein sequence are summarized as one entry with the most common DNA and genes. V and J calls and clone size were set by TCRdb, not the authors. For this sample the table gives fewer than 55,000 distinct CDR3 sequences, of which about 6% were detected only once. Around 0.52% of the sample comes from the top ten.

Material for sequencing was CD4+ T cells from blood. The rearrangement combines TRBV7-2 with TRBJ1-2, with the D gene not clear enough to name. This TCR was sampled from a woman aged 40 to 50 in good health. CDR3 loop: CASSLGQIYGYTF. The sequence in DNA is TGTGCCAGCAGCTTAGGTCAGATCTATGGCTACACCTTC.